The T cell receptor (beta chain) described here comes from a study of vaccination and CD4 T cells after COVID-19. Study information: In culture, cells were exposed to overlapping spike peptides from SARS-CoV-2, HCoV-NL63, HCoV-OC43 and HCoV-229E.

V was pared by 6 bases and J by 7 bases, with 7 bases between. CDR1 is WNHNN, CDR2 SYGVQD, per germline (reference sequence). The CDR3 loop spans 11 amino acids. The Oncomine TCR Beta short-read assay was applied to DNA of cultured CD4+ T cells. Investigators obtained genomic DNA by extraction from cultured CD4+ T cells. TCRdb processed the PCR reads anew with MiXCR; each CDR3 protein has one entry. Of approximately 7,900 distinct CDR3 sequences in the sample, around two fifths were seen once. A few counts support this clonotype. The antigen is unknown. The sample's treatment: approximately 9-day PBMC culture with coronavirus spike peptide pools or control peptides (ViraFEST assay). Collection of the unexposed donor's CD4+ T cells took place before the COVID-19 pandemic (2011-2018).

Source material: CD4+ T cells from blood, cultured in vitro. V gene TRBV10-1 combines with J gene TRBJ2-1; a possible D gene is TRBD2 (5 bases). This clonotype originated in a human donor in good health. The CDR3 sequence is CASSGKNEQFF. CDR3 DNA: TGCGCCAGCAGCGGGAAGAATGAGCAGTTCTTC.